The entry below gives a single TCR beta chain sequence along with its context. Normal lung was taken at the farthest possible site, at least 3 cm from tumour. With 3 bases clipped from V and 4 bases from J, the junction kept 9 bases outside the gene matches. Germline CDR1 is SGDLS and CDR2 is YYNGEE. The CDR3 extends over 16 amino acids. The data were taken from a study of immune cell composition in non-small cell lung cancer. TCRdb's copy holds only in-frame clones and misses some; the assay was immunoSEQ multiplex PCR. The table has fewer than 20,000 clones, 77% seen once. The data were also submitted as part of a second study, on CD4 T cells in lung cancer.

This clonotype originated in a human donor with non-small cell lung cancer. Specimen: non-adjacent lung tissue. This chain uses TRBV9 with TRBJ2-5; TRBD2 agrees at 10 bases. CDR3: CASSAGLADGTETQYF. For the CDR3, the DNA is TGTGCCAGCAGCGCCGGACTAGCGGATGGTACAGAGACCCAGTACTTC.